This TCR beta chain was sequenced during a study of T-cell reconstitution after alpha-beta-depleted transplantation in children. Study-wide results and caveats: There were reportedly several hundred expanded graft clones from which alpha-beta T cells came about two months after transplant. Surviving recipient T cells and thymic progenitors produced the high day-60 TCRbeta diversity seen in some patients.

Germline V gives CDR1 SGDLS, CDR2 YYNGEE. V shed 4 bases and J shed 4 bases, with 17 bases lying between them. CDR3 length equals 16 residues. This clonotype was recorded at least ten times. No antigen is known for it. It was with unique molecular identifiers that the TCRbeta library was prepared. TCRdb itself ran the PCR reads through MiXCR, one entry per CDR3 protein. The profile covers approximately 350,000 distinct CDR3 sequences, with 15% to 20% appearing a single time and roughly 41% taken by the ten largest. The sequence was obtained from a male patient between 2 and 10 years old who had a stem cell transplant for acute lymphoblastic leukemia, so the T cells may come from the graft donor. The J gene is TRBJ2-2, the V gene TRBV9; TRBD1 is a possible D gene (6 bases). The source material was PBMCs, mostly from graft donor cells, sampled 360 days after TCRalphabeta/CD19-depleted stem cell transplant. CDR3 sequence: CASSNTGPLTTGELFF. As DNA, the CDR3 is TGTGCCAGCAGCAACACAGGGCCCCTAACCACCGGGGAGCTGTTTTTT.